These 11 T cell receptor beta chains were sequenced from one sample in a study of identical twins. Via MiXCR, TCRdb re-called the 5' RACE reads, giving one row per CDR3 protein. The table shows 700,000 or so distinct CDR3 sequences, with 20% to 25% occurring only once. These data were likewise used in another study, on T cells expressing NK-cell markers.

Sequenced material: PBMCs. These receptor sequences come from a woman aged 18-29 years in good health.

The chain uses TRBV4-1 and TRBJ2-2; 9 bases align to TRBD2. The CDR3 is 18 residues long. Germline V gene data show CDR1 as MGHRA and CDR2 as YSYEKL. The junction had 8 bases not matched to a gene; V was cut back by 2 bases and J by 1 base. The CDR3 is CASSQLVAGVRNTGELFF. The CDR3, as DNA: TGCGCCAGCAGCCAATTGGTAGCGGGAGTAAGGAACACCGGGGAGCTGTTTTTT.

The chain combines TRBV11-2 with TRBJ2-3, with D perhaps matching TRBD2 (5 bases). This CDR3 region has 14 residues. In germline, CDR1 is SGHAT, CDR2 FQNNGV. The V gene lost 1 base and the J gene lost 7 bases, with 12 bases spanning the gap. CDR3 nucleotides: TGTGCCAGCAGCTTAGTTGTGGACTCAAATACGCAGTATTTT. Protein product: CASSLVVDSNTQYF.

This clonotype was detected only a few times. CDR3 DNA sequence: TGCAGCGTTGGGGACAGGGGGCAGGAGACCCAGTACTTC. This gives the protein CSVGDRGQETQYF. The rearrangement joins TRBV29-1 to TRBJ2-5; 12 positions match TRBD1. The length of the CDR3 is 13 residues. The germline V gene encodes CDR1 SQVTM and CDR2 ANQGSEA. Trimming took 4 bases from V and 5 from J; bases not matched to a gene: 2.

CDR3 protein: CASSLDEVSHAYGYTF. In DNA form, the CDR3 reads TGCGCCAGCAGCTTGGATGAGGTCTCCCACGCTTATGGCTACACCTTC. This chain links TRBV5-1 with TRBJ1-2; no clear D gene. The CDR3 extends over 16 amino acids. Germline V gene data show CDR1 as SGHRS and CDR2 as YFSETQ. V was clipped by 0 bases and J by 5 bases, with 17 bases between them.

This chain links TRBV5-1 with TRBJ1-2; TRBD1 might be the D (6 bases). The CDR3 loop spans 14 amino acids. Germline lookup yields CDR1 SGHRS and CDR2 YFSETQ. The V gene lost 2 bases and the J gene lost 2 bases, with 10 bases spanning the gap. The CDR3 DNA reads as TGCGCCAGCAGCTTAATGGACAGCAACTATGGCTACACCTTC. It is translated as CASSLMDSNYGYTF.

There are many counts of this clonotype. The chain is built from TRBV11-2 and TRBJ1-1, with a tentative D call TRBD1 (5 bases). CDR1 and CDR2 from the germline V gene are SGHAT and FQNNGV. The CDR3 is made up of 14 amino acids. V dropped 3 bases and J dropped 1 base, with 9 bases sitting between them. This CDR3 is CASSFRDRNTEAFF. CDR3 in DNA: TGTGCCAGCAGCTTTCGAGACAGGAACACTGAAGCTTTCTTT.

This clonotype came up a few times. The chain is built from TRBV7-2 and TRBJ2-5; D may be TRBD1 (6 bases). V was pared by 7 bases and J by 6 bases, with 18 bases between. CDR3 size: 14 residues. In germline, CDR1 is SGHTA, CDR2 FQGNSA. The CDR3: CASTPKWGPQTQYF. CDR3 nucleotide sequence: TGTGCCAGCACCCCTAAATGGGGGCCCCAGACCCAGTACTTC.

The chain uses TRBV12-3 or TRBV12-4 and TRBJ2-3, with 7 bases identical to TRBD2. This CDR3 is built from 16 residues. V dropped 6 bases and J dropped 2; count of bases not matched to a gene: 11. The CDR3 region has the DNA TGTGCCAGCAGCCCCGGGGAGGGCGTCTTCACAGATACGCAGTATTTT. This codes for CASSPGEGVFTDTQYF.

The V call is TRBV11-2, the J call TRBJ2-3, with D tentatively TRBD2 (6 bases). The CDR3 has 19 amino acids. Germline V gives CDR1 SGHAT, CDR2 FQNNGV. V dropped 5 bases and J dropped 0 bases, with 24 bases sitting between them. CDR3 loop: CASSPRPPGWGTSTDTQYF. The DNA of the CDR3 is TGTGCCAGCAGCCCCCGCCCCCCGGGGTGGGGGACTAGCACAGATACGCAGTATTTT.

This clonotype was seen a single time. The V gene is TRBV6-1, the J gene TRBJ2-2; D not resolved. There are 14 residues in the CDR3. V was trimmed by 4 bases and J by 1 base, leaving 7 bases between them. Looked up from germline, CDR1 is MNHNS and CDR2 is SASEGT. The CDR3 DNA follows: TGTGCCAGCAGTGTGGCCTGGAACACCGGGGAGCTGTTTTTT. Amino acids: CASSVAWNTGELFF.

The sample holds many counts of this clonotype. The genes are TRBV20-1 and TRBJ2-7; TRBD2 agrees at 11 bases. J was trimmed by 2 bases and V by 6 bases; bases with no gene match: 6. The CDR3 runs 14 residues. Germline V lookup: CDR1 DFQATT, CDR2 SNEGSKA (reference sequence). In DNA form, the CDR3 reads TGCAGTGCGACTACTAGCGGGGGTCCCTACGAGCAGTACTTC. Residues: CSATTSGGPYEQYF.